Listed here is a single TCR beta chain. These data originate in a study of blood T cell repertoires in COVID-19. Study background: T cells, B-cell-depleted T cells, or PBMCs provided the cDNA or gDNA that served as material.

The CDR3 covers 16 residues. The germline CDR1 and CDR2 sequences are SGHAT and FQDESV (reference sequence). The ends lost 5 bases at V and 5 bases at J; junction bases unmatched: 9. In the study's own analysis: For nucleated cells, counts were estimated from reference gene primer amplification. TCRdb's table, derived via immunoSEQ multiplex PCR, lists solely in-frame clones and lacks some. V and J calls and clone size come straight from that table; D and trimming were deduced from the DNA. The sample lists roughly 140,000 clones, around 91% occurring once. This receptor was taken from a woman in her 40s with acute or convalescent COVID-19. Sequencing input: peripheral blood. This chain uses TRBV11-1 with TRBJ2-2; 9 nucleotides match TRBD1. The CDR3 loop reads CASSTPGTGRTGELFF. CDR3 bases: TGTGCCAGCAGCACCCCCGGGACAGGGAGAACCGGGGAGCTGTTTTTT.